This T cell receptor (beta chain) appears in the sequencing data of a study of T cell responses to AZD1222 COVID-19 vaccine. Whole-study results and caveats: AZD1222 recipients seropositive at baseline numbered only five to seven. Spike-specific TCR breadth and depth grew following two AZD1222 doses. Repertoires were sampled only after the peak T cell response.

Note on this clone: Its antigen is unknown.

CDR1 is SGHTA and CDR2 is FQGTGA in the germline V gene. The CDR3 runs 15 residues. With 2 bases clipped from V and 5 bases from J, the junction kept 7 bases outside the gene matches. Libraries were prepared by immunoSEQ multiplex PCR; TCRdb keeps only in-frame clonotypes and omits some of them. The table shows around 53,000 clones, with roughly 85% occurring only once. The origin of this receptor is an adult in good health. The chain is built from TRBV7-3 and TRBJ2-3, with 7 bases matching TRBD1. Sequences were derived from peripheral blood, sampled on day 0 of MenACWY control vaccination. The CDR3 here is CASSLGQGVIDTQYF. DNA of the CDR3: TGTGCCAGCAGCTTAGGGCAGGGGGTGATAGATACGCAGTATTTT.